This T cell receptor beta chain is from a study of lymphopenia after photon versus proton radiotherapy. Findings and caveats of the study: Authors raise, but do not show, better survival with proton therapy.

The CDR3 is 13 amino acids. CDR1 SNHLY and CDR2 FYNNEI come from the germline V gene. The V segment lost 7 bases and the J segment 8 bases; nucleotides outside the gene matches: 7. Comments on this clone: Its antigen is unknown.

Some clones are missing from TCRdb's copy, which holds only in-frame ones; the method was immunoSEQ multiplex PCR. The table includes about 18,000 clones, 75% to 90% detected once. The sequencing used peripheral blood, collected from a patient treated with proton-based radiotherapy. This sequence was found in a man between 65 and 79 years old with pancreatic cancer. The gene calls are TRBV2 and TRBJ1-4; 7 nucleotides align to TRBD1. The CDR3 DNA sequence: TGTGCCAGCACGACAGGGCTGTACGAAAAACTGTTTTTT. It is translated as CASTTGLYEKLFF.